These 6 T cell receptor beta chains were all obtained from the same sample, sequenced in a study of shared clonotypes between healthy human individuals. Assay: immunoSEQ multiplex PCR; the TCRdb copy retains only in-frame clones and omits some. This sample has some 2,400,000 clones, with 95% found just once. The specimen was naive CD4+ T cells sorted from blood. As for subset: CD45RA+ positively selected. Receptor source: a man aged 18 to 30 in good health.

This rearrangement joins TRBV4-2 to TRBJ1-2; the D gene is possibly TRBD1 (5 bases). The germline V gene has CDR1 LGHNA and CDR2 YNFKEQ. Trimming took 4 bases from V and 6 from J, leaving 12 bases between them. The CDR3 is 13 residues long. CDR3 bases: TGTGCCAGCAGCCTCCCAACGGGACATGGCTACACCTTC. Translated: CASSLPTGHGYTF.

A single count supports this clone. The chain joins TRBV28 to TRBJ2-6; D gene uncertain. V gave up 6 bases and J gave up 3 bases, with 12 bases separating them. This CDR3 contains 15 residues. Germline V gives CDR1 MDHEN, CDR2 SYDVKM. The CDR3 DNA reads as TGTGCCAGCAGATCTCCATGGGGTGGGGCCAACGTCCTGACTTTC. Amino acid sequence: CASRSPWGGANVLTF.

The CDR3 region has the DNA TGCGCCAGCAGTCAGAATAGCGGGAGGGGTTACGAGCAGTACTTC. Protein: CASSQNSGRGYEQYF. V and J are TRBV5-1 and TRBJ2-7; 11 nucleotides match TRBD2. Germline loops: CDR1 SGHRS, CDR2 YFSETQ. The CDR3 is 15 residues long. J gave up 4 bases and V 5 bases, and 8 bases lay outside the gene matches.

This clone occurred a few times. This chain uses TRBV2 with TRBJ1-1; maybe TRBD1 (5 bases). V was trimmed by 3 bases and J by 6 bases, leaving 8 bases between them. Germline V CDR1 and CDR2: SNHLY, FYNNEI. The CDR3 covers 12 residues. The CDR3: CASSEGLAEAFF. DNA of the CDR3: TGTGCCAGCAGTGAGGGGCTAGCTGAAGCTTTCTTT.

This clone was picked up a small number of times. V gene TRBV2 combines with J gene TRBJ1-6; 9 positions match TRBD1. In germline, CDR1 is SNHLY, CDR2 FYNNEI. V shed 4 bases and J 8 bases; nucleotides not matched to a gene: 3. The CDR3 runs to 14 residues. This CDR3 reads CASSGGTGYSPLHF. The DNA of the CDR3 is TGTGCCAGCAGTGGCGGGACAGGGTATTCACCCCTCCACTTT. The full variable domain, rest sourced from reference TRBV2 and TRBJ1-6, is EPEVTQTPSHQVTQMGQEVILRCVPISNHLYFYWYRQILGQKVEFLVSFYNNEISEKSEIFDDQFSVERPDGSNFTLKIRSTKLEDSAMYFCASSGGTGYSPLHFGNGTRLTVT.

The sample holds one count of this clone. The CDR3 region has the DNA TGTGCCAGCAGAAAAGGTGGGTTCGACACTGAAGCTTTCTTT. Encoded protein: CASRKGGFDTEAFF. This chain joins TRBV7-2 and TRBJ1-1, with D hard to call. The CDR3 has 14 residues. Deletions cut 6 bases from V and 3 bases from J, with 14 bases between. CDR1 is SGHTA and CDR2 is FQGNSA in the germline V gene.